This T cell receptor beta chain derives from a study of CD8+CD57+ T cells in acquired aplastic anemia. Looking at the study overall: Sorted CD4+ and CD8+ cell DNA averaged roughly 3.2 ug. Healthy donors gave 10 million or so reads on average for CD4+ cells. General study results and limits: Patients and controls were found to share more than 25 CD8+ CDR3 sequences.

As to this clonotype: Its target is not known. Germline is not matched at one junction end, which may reflect a read error.

The CDR3 sequence is 14 residues long. CDR1 is SGHRS, CDR2 YFSETQ, per germline. Genomic DNA served as template for TCR beta VDJ and CDR3 profiling. TCRdb reprocessed the reads via MiXCR and lists one record per CDR3 protein. The sample contains about 170,000 distinct CDR3 sequences, 55% to 80% of which appear only once. The V call is TRBV5-1, the J call TRBJ2-3; D is uncertain. The clonotype comes from a human donor in good health. Sequenced material: sorted CD4+, CD8+, or CD8+CD57+ T cells (not recorded which) from PBMCs. In DNA form, the CDR3 reads TGCGCCAGCAGCTCTGCCGGCAGCACAGATGCGCAGTATTTT. Translated, it gives CASSSAGSTDAQYF.